The clone carrying this T cell receptor (beta chain) was detected a few times. Antigen unknown. This sample was taken from a study of T cells after yellow fever vaccination. Study details: Fractions containing few cells were prepared with SMART-Seq v4 Ultra Low Input.

TCRdb re-derived calls from the 5' RACE reads in MiXCR, one entry per CDR3 protein. The table includes 500,000 to 650,000 distinct CDR3 sequences, around an eighth detected once. The CDR3 contains 15 residues. Germline V gives CDR1 SGHVS, CDR2 FQNEAQ. V was clipped by 3 bases and J by 0 bases, with 12 bases between them. Findings and caveats of the study: Boosting was followed by the reappearance of most primary-vaccination clones (96% CD4, about 90% CD8). Secondary responses were weaker yet peaked faster, day 5 versus 15.

The clonotype originates from a man aged 25 to 45 who received the YFV17D yellow fever vaccine. J is TRBJ2-7 and V is TRBV7-8, with D perhaps matching TRBD2 (5 bases). The specimen was PBMCs, collected on the day of the yellow fever booster vaccination. CDR3 amino acids: CASSLRSGNSYEQYF. CDR3 in DNA: TGTGCCAGCAGCTTGAGGTCCGGGAACTCCTACGAGCAGTACTTC.